The 11 T cell receptor beta chains listed next were all sequenced from one sample in a study of blood T cell repertoires in COVID-19. Produced via immunoSEQ multiplex PCR; TCRdb's table is partial and in-frame only. Seen here are about 240,000 clones, about 83% observed once, and the top ten hold approximately 2%. Sequenced: peripheral blood. The receptors were sampled from a man younger than 40 who had recovered from COVID-19.

This clone was observed a handful of times. The CDR3, as DNA: TGTGCCAGTAAGAGGACAGGGCTTCAGCCCCAGCATTTT. It codes for CASKRTGLQPQHF. The rearrangement links TRBV19 to TRBJ1-5, with 8 nucleotides matching TRBD1. Germline values: CDR1 LNHDA, CDR2 SQIVND (reference sequence). The CDR3 extends over 13 amino acids. The J segment lost 6 bases and the V segment lost 7 bases, leaving 5 bases of the junction unmatched.

The rearrangement links TRBV5-8 to TRBJ1-2, with D uncertain. The V gene lost 0 bases and the J gene lost 4 bases, with 10 bases spanning the gap. This CDR3 is built from 14 residues. Looked up from germline, CDR1 is SGHTS and CDR2 is YDEGEE. CDR3: CASSLDARIYGYTF. The CDR3 DNA is TGTGCCAGCAGCTTGGATGCCAGAATCTATGGCTACACCTTC.

The chain couples TRBV2 to TRBJ2-7; D is perhaps TRBD2 (6 bases). CDR3 size: 13 residues. The V end was cut by 8 bases, the J end by 7 bases, with 18 bases between. In germline, CDR1 is SNHLY, CDR2 FYNNEI. In DNA, the CDR3 is TGTGCCAGCGCCCCTAGGGGCCGGGGGGAGCAGTACGTC. Translation gives CASAPRGRGEQYV.

This chain joins TRBV5-1 and TRBJ2-7; 8 nucleotides align to TRBD2. The CDR3 is made up of 15 amino acids. Germline CDR1 SGHRS, CDR2 YFSETQ. J was trimmed by 7 bases and V by 3 bases; bases with no gene match: 12. The CDR3 sequence: CASSSSGGPTREQYF. The CDR3, as DNA: TGCGCCAGCAGCTCAAGCGGGGGCCCCACGCGGGAGCAGTACTTC.

This clone was seen at least ten times. The chain employs TRBV4-1 and TRBJ2-3; a weak D match, TRBD2 (5 bases). CDR1 and CDR2 from the germline V gene are MGHRA and YSYEKL. V lost 4 bases, J lost 0 bases, and 14 bases lay in between. This CDR3 is built from 16 residues. The CDR3 region has the DNA TGCGCCAGCAGCCGTTCAGGTCAGCGGAGCACAGATACGCAGTATTTT. It is translated as CASSRSGQRSTDTQYF.

The chain couples TRBV6-5 to TRBJ1-1; a weak D match, TRBD1 (6 bases). Germline loops: CDR1 MNHEY, CDR2 SVGAGI. The CDR3 contains 14 residues. The V end was cut by 6 bases, the J end by 6 bases, with 17 bases between. CDR3 DNA: TGTGCCAGCAGCTCGACCTACAGGGCCCCTGAAGCTTTCTTT. The encoded protein is CASSSTYRAPEAFF.

This clone was counted a single time. The chain carries TRBV9 and TRBJ2-5; a possible D gene is TRBD2 (5 bases). The CDR3 consists of 13 residues. Trimming shortened V by 0 bases and J by 5 bases, and 8 bases separated the two germline ends. The germline V gene encodes CDR1 SGDLS and CDR2 YYNGEE. The CDR3 here is CASSVGGFETQYF. The CDR3, as DNA: TGTGCCAGCAGCGTAGGAGGGTTCGAGACCCAGTACTTC.

The V and J genes are TRBV27 and TRBJ1-2, with D possibly being TRBD1 (6 bases). CDR1 is MNHEY, CDR2 SMNVEV, per germline (reference sequence). This CDR3 region has 14 residues. The V gene lost 7 bases and the J gene lost 5 bases, with 17 bases spanning the gap. In DNA form, the CDR3 reads TGTGCCAGCACCTCGTACAGGGTCCAGTATGGCTACACCTTC. Encoded protein: CASTSYRVQYGYTF.

The chain combines TRBV7-9 with TRBJ2-5; TRBD1 might be the D (5 bases). There are 14 residues in the CDR3. The V end lost 1 base, the J end lost 2 bases, and 8 bases lay between the germline ends. Germline V gene lookup returns CDR1 SEHNR and CDR2 FQNEAQ (reference sequence). CDR3 DNA sequence: TGTGCCAGCAGCTTAGTGACAGAGCAAGAGACCCAGTACTTC. Its protein is CASSLVTEQETQYF. Based on the CDR3 plus reference TRBV7-9 and TRBJ2-5, the full variable domain is DTGVSQNPRHKITKRGQNVTFRCDPISEHNRLYWYRQTLGQGPEFLTYFQNEAQLEKSRLLSDRFSAERPKGSFSTLEIQRTEQGDSAMYLCASSLVTEQETQYFGPGTRLLVL.

This clone was detected only a few times. This chain uses TRBV29-1 with TRBJ2-1, with TRBD2 identical over 13 bases. J was trimmed by 7 bases and V by 6 bases; bases with no gene match: 3. CDR1 and CDR2 (germline): SQVTM, ANQGSEA. This CDR3 has 13 amino acids. CDR3: CSVGTSGNNEQFF. Here the CDR3 DNA reads TGCAGCGTCGGGACTAGCGGGAATAATGAGCAGTTCTTC.

The genes are TRBV29-1 and TRBJ2-1; tentatively, D is TRBD2 (5 bases). The V gene lost 4 bases and the J gene lost 9 bases, with 19 bases spanning the gap. CDR3 size: 14 residues. Germline-derived CDR1 and CDR2 are SQVTM and ANQGSEA. CDR3 DNA sequence: TGCAGCGTTGGACTAAACCCTAGCTCGGGTGAGCAGTTCTTC. The encoded protein is CSVGLNPSSGEQFF.